The clone carrying this T cell receptor (beta chain) was counted a single time. These data belong to a study of blood T cell repertoires in COVID-19. V lost 6 bases, J lost 3 bases, and 8 bases stayed unmatched. The germline CDR1 and CDR2 sequences are MDHEN and SYDVKM. The CDR3 has 15 residues. This table comes from immunoSEQ multiplex PCR, and its TCRdb copy is limited to in-frame clones, with some not included. Of around 360,000 clones listed, around 87% are singletons. The sample comprised PBMCs or T cells enriched from blood (not recorded which). The clonotype comes from a man aged 40-49 years in a cohort exposed to, infected with or recovered from COVID-19 (not recorded which). The chain has TRBV28 and TRBJ2-3; TRBD2 agrees at 8 bases. CDR3 nucleotides: TGTGCCAGCAGGGACGCGGGAGGAGGTACAGATACGCAGTATTTT. As protein: CASRDAGGGTDTQYF.